This T cell receptor (beta chain) appears in the sequencing data of a study of T-cell reconstitution after alpha-beta-depleted transplantation in children. Researchers prepared the TCRbeta library using unique molecular identifiers, the study reports. TCRdb processed the PCR reads anew with MiXCR; each CDR3 protein has one entry. The sample holds some 240,000 distinct CDR3 sequences, 9% to 10% seen once. This clonotype was counted many times. The sequencing here drew on PBMCs from the stem cell graft donor, taken from the stem cell graft. The receptor was isolated from a human donor who donated a stem cell graft to a child with SCID.

The CDR3: CASSLGLLYGELFF. Written as DNA, the CDR3 is TGTGCCAGCAGTTTAGGATTACTTTACGGGGAGCTGTTTTTT. The genes are TRBV12-3 or TRBV12-4 and TRBJ2-2, with D uncertain. V dropped 1 base and J dropped 7 bases, with 10 bases sitting between them. The CDR3 runs 14 residues.